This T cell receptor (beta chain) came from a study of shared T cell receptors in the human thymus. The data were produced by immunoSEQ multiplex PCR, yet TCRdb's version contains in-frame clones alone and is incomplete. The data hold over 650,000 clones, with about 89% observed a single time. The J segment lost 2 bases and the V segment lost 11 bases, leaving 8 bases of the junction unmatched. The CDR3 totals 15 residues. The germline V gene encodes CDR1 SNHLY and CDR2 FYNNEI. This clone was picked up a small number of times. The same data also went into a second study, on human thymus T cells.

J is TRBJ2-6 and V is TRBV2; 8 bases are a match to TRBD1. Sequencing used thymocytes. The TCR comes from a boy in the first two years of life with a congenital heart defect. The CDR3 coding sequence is TGTGCCTCGGGACAGGCCAAACCTGGGGCCAACGTCCTGACTTTC. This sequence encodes CASGQAKPGANVLTF. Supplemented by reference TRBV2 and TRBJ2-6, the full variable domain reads EPEVTQTPSHQVTQMGQEVILRCVPISNHLYFYWYRQILGQKVEFLVSFYNNEISEKSEIFDDQFSVERPDGSNFTLKIRSTKLEDSAMYFCASGQAKPGANVLTFGAGSRLTVL.